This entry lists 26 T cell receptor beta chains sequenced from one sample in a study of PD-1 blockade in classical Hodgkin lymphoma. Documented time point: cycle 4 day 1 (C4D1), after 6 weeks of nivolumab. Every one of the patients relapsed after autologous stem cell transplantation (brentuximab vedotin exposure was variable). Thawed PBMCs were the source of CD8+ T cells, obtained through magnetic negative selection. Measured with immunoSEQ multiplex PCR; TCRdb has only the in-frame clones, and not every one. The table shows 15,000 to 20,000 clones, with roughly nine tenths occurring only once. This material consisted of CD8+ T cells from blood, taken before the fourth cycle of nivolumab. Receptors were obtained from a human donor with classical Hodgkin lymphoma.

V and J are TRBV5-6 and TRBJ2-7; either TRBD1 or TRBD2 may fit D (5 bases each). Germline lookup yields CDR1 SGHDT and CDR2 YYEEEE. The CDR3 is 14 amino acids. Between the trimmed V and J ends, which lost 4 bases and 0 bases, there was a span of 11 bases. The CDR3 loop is CASSPGTDSYEQYF. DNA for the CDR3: TGTGCCAGCAGCCCCGGGACGGACTCCTACGAGCAGTACTTC.

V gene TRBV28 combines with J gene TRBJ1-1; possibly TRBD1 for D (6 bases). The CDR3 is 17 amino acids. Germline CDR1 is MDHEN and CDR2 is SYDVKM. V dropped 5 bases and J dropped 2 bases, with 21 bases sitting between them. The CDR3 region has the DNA TGTGCCAGCAGTCACGCCCGGGGCAGGGGAAAAAACACTGAAGCTTTCTTT. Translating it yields CASSHARGRGKNTEAFF.

CDR3 nucleotides: TGTGCCAGCAGTGACTCCGGGACAGGGGGCGACTATGGCTACACCTTC. Encoded protein: CASSDSGTGGDYGYTF. The V and J genes are TRBV2 and TRBJ1-2; 12 bases agree with TRBD1. Germline V lookup: CDR1 SNHLY, CDR2 FYNNEI. V trimming: 3 bases; J trimming: 3 bases; junction bases outside the gene matches: 5. This CDR3 comprises 16 residues.

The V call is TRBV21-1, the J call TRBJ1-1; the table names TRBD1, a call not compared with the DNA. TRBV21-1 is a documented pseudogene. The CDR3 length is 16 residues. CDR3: CASSNLLWGSDTEAFF. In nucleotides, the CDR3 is TGTGCCAGCAGTAACCTACTGTGGGGCTCGGACACTGAAGCTTTCTTT.

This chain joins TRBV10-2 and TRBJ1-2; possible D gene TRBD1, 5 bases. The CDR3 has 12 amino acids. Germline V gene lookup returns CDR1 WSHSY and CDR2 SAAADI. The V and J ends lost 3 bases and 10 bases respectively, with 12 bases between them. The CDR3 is CASSESGYFYTF. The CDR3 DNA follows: TGCGCCAGCAGTGAATCAGGGTACTTCTACACCTTC.

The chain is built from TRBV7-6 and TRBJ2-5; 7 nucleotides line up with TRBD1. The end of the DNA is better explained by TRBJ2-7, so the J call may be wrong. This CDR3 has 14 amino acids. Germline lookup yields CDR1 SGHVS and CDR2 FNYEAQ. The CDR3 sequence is CASSLQGQSYEQYF. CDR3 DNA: TGTGCCAGCAGCTTACAGGGACAGAGCTACGAGCAGTACTTC.

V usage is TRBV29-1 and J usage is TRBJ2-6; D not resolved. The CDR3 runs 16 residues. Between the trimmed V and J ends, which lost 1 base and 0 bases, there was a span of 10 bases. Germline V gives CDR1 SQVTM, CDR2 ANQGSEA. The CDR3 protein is CSVEAPGTSGANVLTF. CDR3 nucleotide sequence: TGCAGCGTTGAAGCCCCTGGAACCTCTGGGGCCAACGTCCTGACTTTC.

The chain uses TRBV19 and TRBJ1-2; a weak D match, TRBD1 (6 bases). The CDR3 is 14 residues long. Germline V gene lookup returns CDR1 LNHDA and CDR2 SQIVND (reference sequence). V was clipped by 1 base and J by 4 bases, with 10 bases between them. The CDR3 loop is CASSIGGHSYGYTF. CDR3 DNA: TGTGCCAGTAGTATAGGGGGACATTCCTATGGCTACACCTTC. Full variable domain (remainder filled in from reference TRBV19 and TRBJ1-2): DGGITQSPKYLFRKEGQNVTLSCEQNLNHDAMYWYRQDPGQGLRLIYYSQIVNDFQKGDIAEGYSVSREKKESFPLTVTSAQKNPTAFYLCASSIGGHSYGYTFGSGTRLTVV.

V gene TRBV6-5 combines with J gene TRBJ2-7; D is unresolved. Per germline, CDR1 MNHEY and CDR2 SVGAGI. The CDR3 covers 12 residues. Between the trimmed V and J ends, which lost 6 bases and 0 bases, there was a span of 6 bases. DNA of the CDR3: TGTGCCAGCAGCGGGCTCTCCTACGAGCAGTACTTC. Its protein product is CASSGLSYEQYF.

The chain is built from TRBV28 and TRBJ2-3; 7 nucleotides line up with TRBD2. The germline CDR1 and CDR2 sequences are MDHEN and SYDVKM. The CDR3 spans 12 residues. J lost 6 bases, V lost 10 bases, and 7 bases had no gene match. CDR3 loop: CATQRGSDTQYF. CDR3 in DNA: TGTGCCACCCAGCGGGGTTCCGATACGCAGTATTTT.

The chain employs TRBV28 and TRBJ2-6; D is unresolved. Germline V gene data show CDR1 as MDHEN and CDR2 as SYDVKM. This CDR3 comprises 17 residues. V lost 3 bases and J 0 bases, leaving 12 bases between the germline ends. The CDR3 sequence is CASSFNLADSGANVLTF. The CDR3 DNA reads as TGTGCCAGCAGTTTTAACCTGGCAGACTCTGGGGCCAACGTCCTGACTTTC.

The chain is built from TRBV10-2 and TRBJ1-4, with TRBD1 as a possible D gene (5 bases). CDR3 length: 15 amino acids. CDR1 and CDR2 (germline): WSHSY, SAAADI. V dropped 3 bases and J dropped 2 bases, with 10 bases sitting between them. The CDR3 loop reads CASSEYRQTNEKLFF. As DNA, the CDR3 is TGCGCCAGCAGTGAATACCGACAGACTAATGAAAAACTGTTTTTT.

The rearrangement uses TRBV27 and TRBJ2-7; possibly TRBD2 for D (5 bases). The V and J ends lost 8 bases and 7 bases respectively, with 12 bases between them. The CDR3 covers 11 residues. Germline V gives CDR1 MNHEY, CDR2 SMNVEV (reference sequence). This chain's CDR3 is CASRTGWEQYF. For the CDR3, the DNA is TGTGCCAGCCGAACGGGGTGGGAGCAGTACTTC.

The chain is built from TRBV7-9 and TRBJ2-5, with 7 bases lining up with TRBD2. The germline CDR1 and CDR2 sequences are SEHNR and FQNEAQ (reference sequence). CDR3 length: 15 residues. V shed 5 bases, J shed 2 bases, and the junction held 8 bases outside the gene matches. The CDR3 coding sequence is TGTGCCAGCAGCCTCGGGGCTAGCGGACAAGAGACCCAGTACTTC. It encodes CASSLGASGQETQYF.

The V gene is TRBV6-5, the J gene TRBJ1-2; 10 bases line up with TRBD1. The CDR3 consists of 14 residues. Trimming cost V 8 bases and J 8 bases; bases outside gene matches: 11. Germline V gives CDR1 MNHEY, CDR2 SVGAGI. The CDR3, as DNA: TGTGCCAGCGGGACAGGGGAATTTATGGGAGGCTACACCTTC. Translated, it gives CASGTGEFMGGYTF.

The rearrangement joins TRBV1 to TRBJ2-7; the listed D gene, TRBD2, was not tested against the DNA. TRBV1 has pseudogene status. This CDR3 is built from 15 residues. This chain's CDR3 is CTSSFHSGTNYEQYF. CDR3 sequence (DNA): TGCACCAGCAGCTTCCATTCCGGGACTAACTACGAGCAGTACTTC.

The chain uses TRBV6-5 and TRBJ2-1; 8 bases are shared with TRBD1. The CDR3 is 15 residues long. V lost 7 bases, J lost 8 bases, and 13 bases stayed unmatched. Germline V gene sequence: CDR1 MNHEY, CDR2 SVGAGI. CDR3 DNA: TGTGCCAGCACTCAGGGGGCCGACCAGATCTATGAGCAGTTCTTC. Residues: CASTQGADQIYEQFF.

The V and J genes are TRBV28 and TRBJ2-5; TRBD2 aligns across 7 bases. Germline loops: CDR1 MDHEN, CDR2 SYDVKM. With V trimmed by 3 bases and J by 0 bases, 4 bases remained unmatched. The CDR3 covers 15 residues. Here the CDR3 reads CASSFYGRYQETQYF. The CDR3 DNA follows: TGTGCCAGCAGTTTTTACGGGAGGTACCAAGAGACCCAGTACTTC.

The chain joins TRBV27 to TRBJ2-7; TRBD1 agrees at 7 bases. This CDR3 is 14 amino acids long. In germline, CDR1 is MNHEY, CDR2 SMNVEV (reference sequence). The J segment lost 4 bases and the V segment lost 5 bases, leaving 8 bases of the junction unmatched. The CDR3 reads CASSHRGMGYEQYF. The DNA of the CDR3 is TGTGCCAGCAGTCACAGGGGAATGGGATACGAGCAGTACTTC.

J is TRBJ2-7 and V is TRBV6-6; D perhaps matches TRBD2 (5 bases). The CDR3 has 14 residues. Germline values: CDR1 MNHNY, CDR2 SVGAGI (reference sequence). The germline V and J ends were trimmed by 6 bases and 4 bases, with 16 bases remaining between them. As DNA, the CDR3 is TGTGCCAGCAGACCGAATAGCGCCGGATACGAGCAGTACTTC. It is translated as CASRPNSAGYEQYF.

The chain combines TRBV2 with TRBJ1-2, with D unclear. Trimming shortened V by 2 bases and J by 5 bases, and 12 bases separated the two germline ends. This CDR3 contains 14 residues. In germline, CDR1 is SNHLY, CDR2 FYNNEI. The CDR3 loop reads CASSESYPVYGYTF. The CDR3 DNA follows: TGTGCCAGCAGTGAATCGTACCCCGTATATGGCTACACCTTC.

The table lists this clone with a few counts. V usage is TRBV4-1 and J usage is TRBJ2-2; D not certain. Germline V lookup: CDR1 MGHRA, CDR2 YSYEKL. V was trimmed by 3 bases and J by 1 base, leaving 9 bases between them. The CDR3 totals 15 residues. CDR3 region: CASSHLFRNTGELFF. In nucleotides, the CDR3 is TGCGCCAGCAGCCATCTCTTTAGGAACACCGGGGAGCTGTTTTTT.

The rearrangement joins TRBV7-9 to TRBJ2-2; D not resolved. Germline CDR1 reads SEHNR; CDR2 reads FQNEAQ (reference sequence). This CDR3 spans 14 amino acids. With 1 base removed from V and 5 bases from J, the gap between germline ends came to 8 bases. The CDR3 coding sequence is TGTGCCAGCAGCTTAGTGTCCGATACCGGGGAGCTGTTTTTT. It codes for CASSLVSDTGELFF.

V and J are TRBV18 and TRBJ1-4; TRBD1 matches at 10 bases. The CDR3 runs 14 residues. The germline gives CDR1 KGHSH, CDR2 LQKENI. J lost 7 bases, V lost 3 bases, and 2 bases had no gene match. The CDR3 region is CASSPGQGPEKLFF. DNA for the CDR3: TGTGCCAGCTCACCGGGACAGGGGCCTGAAAAACTGTTTTTT.

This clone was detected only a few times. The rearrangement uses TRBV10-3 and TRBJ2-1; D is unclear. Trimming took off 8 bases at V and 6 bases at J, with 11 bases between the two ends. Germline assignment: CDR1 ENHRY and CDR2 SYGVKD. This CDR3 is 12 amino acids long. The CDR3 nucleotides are TGTGCCATCCTTAGGGAAAGCAATGAGCAGTTCTTC. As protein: CAILRESNEQFF.

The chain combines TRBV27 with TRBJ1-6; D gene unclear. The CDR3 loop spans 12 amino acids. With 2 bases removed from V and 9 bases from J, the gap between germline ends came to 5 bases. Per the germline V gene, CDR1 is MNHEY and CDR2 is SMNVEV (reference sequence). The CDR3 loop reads CASSLVGSPLHF. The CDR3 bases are TGTGCCAGCAGTTTAGTTGGTTCACCCCTCCACTTT.